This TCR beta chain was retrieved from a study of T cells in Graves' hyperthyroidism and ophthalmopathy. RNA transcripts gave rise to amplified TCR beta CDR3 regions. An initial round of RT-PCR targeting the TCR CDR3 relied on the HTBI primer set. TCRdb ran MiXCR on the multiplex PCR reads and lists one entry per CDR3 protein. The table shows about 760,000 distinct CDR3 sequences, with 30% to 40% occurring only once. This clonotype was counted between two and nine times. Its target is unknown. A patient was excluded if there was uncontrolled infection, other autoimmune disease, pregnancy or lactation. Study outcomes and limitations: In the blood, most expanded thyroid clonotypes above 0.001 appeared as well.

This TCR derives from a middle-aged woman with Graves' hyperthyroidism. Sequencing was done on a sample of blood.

CDR3 residues: CSVFLLDRGYEQYF. In DNA, the CDR3 is TGCAGCGTTTTCCTACTAGACAGGGGCTACGAGCAGTACTTC. The V gene is TRBV29-1, the J gene TRBJ2-7; 8 nucleotides align to TRBD1. Germline V gene data show CDR1 as SQVTM and CDR2 as ANQGSEA. Germline trimming cut 5 bases from V and 3 bases from J; bases unmatched to any gene: 9. CDR3 length: 14 amino acids.